A selection of T cell receptor beta chains follows, all from one sample in a study of shared T cell receptors in the human thymus. TCRdb's copy holds only in-frame clones and misses some; the assay was immunoSEQ multiplex PCR. The table has 500,000 to 550,000 clones, 78% seen once. The sample was also linked to a second study, of human thymus T cells.

Sequenced material: thymocytes. These receptors were taken from a boy younger than two with a congenital heart defect. Each CDR3 is given with its conserved first and last residue. The D gene is left open where the match is weak. Only some rows state a clone size, as once, few, many or a class for expanded clones.

clone size: few
V gene: TRBV28
D gene: TRBD2
J gene: TRBJ2-1
CDR3 protein: CASRIGLAAKAEQFF
CDR3 DNA: TGTGCCAGCAGAATTGGACTAGCGGCTAAGGCTGAGCAGTTCTTC

clone size: -
V gene: TRBV27
D gene: TRBD2
J gene: TRBJ2-7
CDR3 protein: CASSLSGLAGHYEQYF
CDR3 DNA: TGTGCCAGCAGTTTATCCGGACTAGCGGGACACTACGAGCAGTACTTC

clone size: -
V gene: TRBV7-9
D gene: -
J gene: TRBJ1-3
CDR3 protein: CAPERRSGNTIYF
CDR3 DNA: TGTGCCCCGGAACGGCGGTCTGGAAACACCATATATTTT

clone size: -
V gene: TRBV6-1
D gene: TRBD1
J gene: TRBJ1-1
CDR3 protein: CASSETHSGTGNTEAFF
CDR3 DNA: TGTGCCAGCAGTGAGACCCATTCCGGGACAGGGAACACTGAAGCTTTCTTT

clone size: -
V gene: TRBV5-1
D gene: TRBD2
J gene: TRBJ2-1
CDR3 protein: CASSLGLAGVRAYNEQFF
CDR3 DNA: TGCGCCAGCAGCTTGGGACTAGCGGGAGTACGAGCCTACAATGAGCAGTTCTTC

clone size: -
V gene: TRBV27
D gene: -
J gene: TRBJ2-7
CDR3 protein: CASKASRGDYEQYF
CDR3 DNA: TGTGCCAGCAAAGCCTCCAGGGGTGACTACGAGCAGTACTTC

clone size: -
V gene: TRBV5-5
D gene: -
J gene: TRBJ2-7
CDR3 protein: CASNINYRVYEQYF
CDR3 DNA: TGTGCCAGCAACATAAACTACAGGGTCTACGAGCAGTACTTC

clone size: -
V gene: TRBV28
D gene: -
J gene: TRBJ2-3
CDR3 protein: CASSQRTDTQYF
CDR3 DNA: TGTGCCAGCAGTCAGAGGACAGATACGCAGTATTTT

clone size: -
V gene: TRBV9
D gene: TRBD1
J gene: TRBJ1-1
CDR3 protein: CASSVGQGENTEAFF
CDR3 DNA: TGTGCCAGCAGCGTAGGGCAGGGGGAGAACACTGAAGCTTTCTTT

clone size: few
V gene: TRBV7-9
D gene: -
J gene: TRBJ2-5
CDR3 protein: CASRPGQKETQYF
CDR3 DNA: TGTGCCAGCCGACCTGGACAAAAAGAGACCCAGTACTTC

clone size: -
V gene: TRBV28
D gene: -
J gene: TRBJ1-2
CDR3 protein: CASSVRVFVNGYTF
CDR3 DNA: TGTGCCAGCTCTGTCAGGGTTTTTGTTAATGGCTACACCTTC

clone size: -
V gene: TRBV6-1
D gene: TRBD1
J gene: TRBJ2-7
CDR3 protein: CASSGTGVHEQYF
CDR3 DNA: TGTGCCAGCAGTGGGACAGGGGTCCACGAGCAGTACTTC

clone size: -
V gene: TRBV5-1
D gene: TRBD1
J gene: TRBJ1-1
CDR3 protein: CASSAPGQGLNTEAFF
CDR3 DNA: TGCGCCAGCAGCGCACCGGGACAGGGACTGAACACTGAAGCTTTCTTT

clone size: -
V gene: TRBV10-3
D gene: TRBD2
J gene: TRBJ2-7
CDR3 protein: CAISRTLVGGRLNEQYF
CDR3 DNA: TGTGCCATCAGTAGAACCCTCGTCGGCGGGAGATTGAACGAGCAGTACTTC

clone size: -
V gene: TRBV30
D gene: TRBD1
J gene: TRBJ1-5
CDR3 protein: CACGGEQGTGQPQHF
CDR3 DNA: TGTGCCTGCGGCGGAGAACAGGGGACCGGTCAGCCCCAGCATTTT

clone size: -
V gene: TRBV7-9
D gene: -
J gene: TRBJ2-3
CDR3 protein: CASSPQPARALTDTQYF
CDR3 DNA: TGTGCCAGCAGCCCACAGCCAGCCAGGGCCCTCACAGATACGCAGTATTTT